This record concerns one T cell receptor beta chain sequence. Its antigen is as yet unknown. This record comes from a study of CD8 T cells in Susac syndrome. Sequencing of TCR beta was performed on blood CD8+ T cells and on blood CD4+ T cells. TEMRA cells were FACS-enriched, unlike CD8+ and CD4+ T cells, which were negatively isolated. After extraction with the RNeasy kit, about 0.5 to 1 ug of the RNA was reverse transcribed using random hexamers. An immunoSEQ multiplex PCR generated amplified TCR beta CDR3 products spanning 54 Vbeta and 13 Jbeta. TCRdb re-derived calls from the immunoSEQ multiplex PCR reads in MiXCR, one entry per CDR3 protein. The repertoire consists of more than 100,000 distinct CDR3 sequences, with roughly 96% occurring once and the leading ten covering more than 0.09%. Study conclusions and caveats: The study recognized that the number of individuals in its TCR sequencing and HLA analysis was relatively small.

The clonotype originates from a human donor in good health. The specimen was CD4+ T cells from PBMCs.

CDR3 region: CASSVNPLNVLTF. CDR3 sequence (DNA): TGTGCCAGCAGCGTAAACCCTCTAAACGTCCTGACTTTC. The chain combines TRBV9 with TRBJ2-6; the D is unclear. Between the trimmed V and J ends, which lost 1 base and 10 bases, there was a span of 9 bases. Per the germline V gene, CDR1 is SGDLS and CDR2 is YYNGEE. The CDR3 spans 13 residues.